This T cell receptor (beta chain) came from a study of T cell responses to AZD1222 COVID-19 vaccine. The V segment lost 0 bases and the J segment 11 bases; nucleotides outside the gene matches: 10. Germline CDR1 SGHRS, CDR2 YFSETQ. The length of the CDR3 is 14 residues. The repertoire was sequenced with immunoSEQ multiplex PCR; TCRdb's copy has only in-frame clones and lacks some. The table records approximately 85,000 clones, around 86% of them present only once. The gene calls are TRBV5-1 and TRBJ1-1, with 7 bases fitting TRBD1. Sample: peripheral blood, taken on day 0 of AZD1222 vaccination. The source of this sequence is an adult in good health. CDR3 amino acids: CASSLAGAGGGAFF. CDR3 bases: TGCGCCAGCAGCTTGGCCGGGGCAGGGGGAGGGGCTTTCTTT.